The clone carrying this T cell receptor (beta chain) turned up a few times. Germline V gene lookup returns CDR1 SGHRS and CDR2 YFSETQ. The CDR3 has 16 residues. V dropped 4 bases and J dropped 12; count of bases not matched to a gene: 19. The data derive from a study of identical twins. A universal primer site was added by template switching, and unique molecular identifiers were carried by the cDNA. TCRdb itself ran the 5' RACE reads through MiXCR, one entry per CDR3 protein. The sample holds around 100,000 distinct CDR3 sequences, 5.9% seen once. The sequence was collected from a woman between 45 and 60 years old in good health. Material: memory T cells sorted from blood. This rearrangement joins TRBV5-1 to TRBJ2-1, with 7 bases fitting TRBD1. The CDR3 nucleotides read TGCGCCAGCAGCGATGAAGGGACAGCGGACGGGTATTCGCAGTTCTTC. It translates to CASSDEGTADGYSQFF.